Given below is one T cell receptor beta chain in context. This sample is drawn from a study of blood T cell repertoires in COVID-19. Study overall: COVID-19 samples, acute and convalescent, were from the United States, Italy and Spain. PBMCs, B-cell-depleted T cells, or T cells were the source of the cDNA or gDNA that made up the material.

Per the study methods: From reference gene primer amplification, estimates of nucleated cell counts were derived. TCRdb keeps only in-frame clones here, not all; method: immunoSEQ multiplex PCR. For V, J and clone size, that table is used; D and trimming come from the DNA. The sample lists about 25,000 clones, approximately 91% occurring once. The V gene's germline CDR1 is SGHRS and CDR2 YFSETQ. This CDR3 is 13 amino acids long. With V trimmed by 4 bases and J by 0 bases, 1 base remained unmatched. This chain uses TRBV5-1 with TRBJ2-7, with 7 bases lining up with TRBD1. The receptor was derived from a man aged 70-80 years with active COVID-19. Source material: peripheral blood. The CDR3 reads CASSGQASYEQYF. CDR3 nucleotides: TGCGCCAGCAGCGGACAGGCCTCCTACGAGCAGTACTTC.